Sequencing of this T cell receptor beta chain was carried out in a study of blood T cell repertoires in COVID-19. Study-wide background: Sample material is recorded as cDNA or gDNA derived from T cells, B-cell-depleted T cells, or PBMCs.

From germline, CDR1 is SGDLS and CDR2 YYNGEE. The trim removed 4 bases at V and 2 bases at J, leaving 5 bases unmatched. The CDR3 spans 16 residues. In the original processing: For nucleated cells, counts were estimated from reference gene primer amplification. TCRdb keeps only in-frame clones here, not all; method: immunoSEQ multiplex PCR. V, J and clone size are taken as reported in that table, and D and trimming were inferred from the DNA itself. The sample yields roughly 16,000 clones, roughly 89% seen once. Followed over time, Seattle patients had been enrolled while infection was active. J is TRBJ2-2 and V is TRBV9, with 10 bases that match TRBD2. Sequenced sample: peripheral blood. This TCR was sampled from a woman older than 75 with COVID-19, enrolled during active disease. The CDR3 region is CASSPRTSGNTGELFF. CDR3 nucleotide sequence: TGTGCCAGCAGCCCTAGGACTAGCGGAAACACCGGGGAGCTGTTTTTT.